One T cell receptor beta chain is described in this entry. Its antigen is unknown. This entry belongs to a study of T cell responses to AZD1222 COVID-19 vaccine. Whole-study results and caveats: Spike-wide vaccine-associated CD4 TCRs dominated at 160-218 and 743-854. Donors skewed white British and female; clonal diversity was possibly underestimated.

Profiled with immunoSEQ multiplex PCR; TCRdb holds only in-frame clones, not every one. This table holds more than 95,000 clones, 92% found once. The origin of this receptor is an adult in good health. Sequences were derived from peripheral blood, sampled on day 0 of AZD1222 vaccination.

CDR3 in DNA: TGTGCCAGCGGCTACCTCGACCGGGGGGGCTACACCTTC. Encoded protein: CASGYLDRGGYTF. This sequence joins TRBV5-6 and TRBJ1-2; perhaps TRBD1 as D (5 bases). CDR1 is SGHDT and CDR2 is YYEEEE in the germline V gene. Trimming cost V 7 bases and J 8 bases, with 18 bases left between them. The CDR3 contains 13 residues.